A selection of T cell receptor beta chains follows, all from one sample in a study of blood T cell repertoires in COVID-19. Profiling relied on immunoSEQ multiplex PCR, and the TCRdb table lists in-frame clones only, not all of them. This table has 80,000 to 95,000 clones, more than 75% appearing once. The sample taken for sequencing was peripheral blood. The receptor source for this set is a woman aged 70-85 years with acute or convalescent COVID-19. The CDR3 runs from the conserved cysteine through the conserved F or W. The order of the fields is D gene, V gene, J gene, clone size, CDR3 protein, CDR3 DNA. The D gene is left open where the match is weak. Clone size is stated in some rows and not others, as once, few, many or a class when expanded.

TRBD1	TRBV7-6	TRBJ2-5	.	CASSTGQGGHETQYF	TGTGCCAGCAGCACCGGACAGGGGGGACACGAGACCCAGTACTTC
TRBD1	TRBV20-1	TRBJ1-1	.	CSASSGTVKLWAFF	TGCAGTGCTAGTTCCGGGACAGTAAAACTCTGGGCTTTCTTT
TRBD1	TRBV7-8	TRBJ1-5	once	CASSLGTGGNQPQHF	TGTGCCAGCAGCTTAGGGACAGGGGGCAATCAGCCCCAGCATTTT
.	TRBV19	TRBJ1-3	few	CASSIGGAGNTIYF	TGTGCCAGTAGTATAGGGGGCGCTGGAAACACCATATATTTT
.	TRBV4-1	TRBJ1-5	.	CASSQEGRDTSAQHF	TGCGCCAGCAGCCAAGAGGGCCGGGACACCTCTGCCCAGCATTTT
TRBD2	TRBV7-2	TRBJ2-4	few	CASSLVAGDLGNIQYF	TGTGCCAGCAGCTTAGTGGCGGGAGATTTAGGAAACATTCAGTACTTC
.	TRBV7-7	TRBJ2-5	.	CASSAGLSGSQETQYF	TGTGCCAGCAGCGCCGGCCTTTCGGGGTCACAAGAGACCCAGTACTTC
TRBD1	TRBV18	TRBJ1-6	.	CASSMFRTGYNSPLHF	TGTGCCAGCTCGATGTTTAGGACAGGGTATAATTCACCCCTCCACTTT
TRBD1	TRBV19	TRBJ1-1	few	CASSMIAVDRSEAFF	TGTGCCAGTAGTATGATTGCCGTGGACAGGTCTGAAGCTTTCTTT
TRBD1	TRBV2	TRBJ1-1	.	CASIEDRGTEAFF	TGTGCCAGCATCGAGGACAGGGGAACTGAAGCTTTCTTT
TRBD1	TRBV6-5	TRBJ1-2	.	CASRKDRGTNYGYTF	TGTGCCAGCAGGAAGGACAGGGGCACTAACTATGGCTACACCTTC
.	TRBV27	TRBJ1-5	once	CASKLQGNSNQPQHF	TGTGCCAGCAAACTACAGGGCAATAGCAATCAGCCCCAGCATTTT
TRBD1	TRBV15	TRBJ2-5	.	CATSRGQGQETQYF	TGTGCCACCAGCAGAGGACAGGGGCAAGAGACCCAGTACTTC
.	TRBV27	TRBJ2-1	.	CASRSAGPLYNEQFF	TGTGCCAGCAGATCGGCGGGACCGCTATACAATGAGCAGTTCTTC
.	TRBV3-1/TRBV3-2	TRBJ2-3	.	CASSQATNLGTDTQYF	TGTGCCAGCAGCCAGGCCACGAATTTGGGCACAGATACGCAGTATTTT
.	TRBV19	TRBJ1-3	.	CASSISVAGRNTIYF	TGTGCCAGTAGTATTTCCGTCGCAGGAAGAAACACCATATATTTT
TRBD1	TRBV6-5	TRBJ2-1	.	CASNYGQGGYNEQFF	TGTGCCAGCAACTACGGACAGGGGGGCTACAATGAGCAGTTCTTC
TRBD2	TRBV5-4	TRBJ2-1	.	CASSFVSGREQFF	TGTGCCAGCAGCTTCGTTAGCGGGAGGGAGCAGTTCTTC
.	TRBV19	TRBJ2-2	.	CASSPRGLPQSGELFF	TGTGCCAGTAGTCCCCGAGGGCTTCCCCAGTCCGGGGAGCTGTTTTTT
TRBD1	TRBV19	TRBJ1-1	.	CASTPLDRLNTEAFF	TGTGCCAGTACGCCTCTGGACAGGTTGAACACTGAAGCTTTCTTT
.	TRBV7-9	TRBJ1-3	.	CASSPESGDTIYF	TGTGCCAGCAGCCCGGAGTCCGGAGACACCATATATTTT
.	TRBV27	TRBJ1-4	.	CASSAFSGEKLFF	TGTGCCAGCAGTGCGTTTAGTGGTGAAAAACTGTTTTTT
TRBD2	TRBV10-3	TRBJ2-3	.	CAISDRTGTSGMGDTQYF	TGTGCCATCAGTGACAGAACCGGGACTAGCGGTATGGGGGATACGCAGTATTTT
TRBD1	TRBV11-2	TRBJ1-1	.	CASSLDQGAEAFF	TGTGCCAGCAGCTTAGACCAGGGGGCTGAAGCTTTCTTT
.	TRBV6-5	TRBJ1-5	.	CASSYSAGIHQPQHF	TGTGCCAGCAGTTACTCAGCAGGGATTCATCAGCCCCAGCATTTT